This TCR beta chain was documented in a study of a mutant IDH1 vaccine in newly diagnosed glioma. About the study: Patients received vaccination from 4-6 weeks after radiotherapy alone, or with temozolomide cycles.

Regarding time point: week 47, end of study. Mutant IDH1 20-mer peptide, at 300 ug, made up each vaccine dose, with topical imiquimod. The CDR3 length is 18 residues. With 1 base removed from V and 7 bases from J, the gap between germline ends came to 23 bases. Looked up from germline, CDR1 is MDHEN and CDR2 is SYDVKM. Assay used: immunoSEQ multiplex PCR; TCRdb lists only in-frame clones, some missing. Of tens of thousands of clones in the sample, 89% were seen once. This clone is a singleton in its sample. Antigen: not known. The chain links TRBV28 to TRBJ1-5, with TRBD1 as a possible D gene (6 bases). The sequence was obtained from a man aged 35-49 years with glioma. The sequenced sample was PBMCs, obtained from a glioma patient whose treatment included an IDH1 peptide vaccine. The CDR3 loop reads CASSLLWGGQSRSQPQHF. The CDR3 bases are TGTGCCAGCAGTTTATTGTGGGGGGGGCAGTCCAGATCACAGCCCCAGCATTTT.